This is a list of T cell receptor beta chains from one sample in a study of Ad26.COV2.S vaccination and SARS-CoV-2 variants. Method: immunoSEQ multiplex PCR; TCRdb's copy keeps in-frame clones and lacks some. The data show some 390,000 clones, roughly nine tenths seen once. The material sequenced was peripheral blood, taken in a trial of Ad26.COV2.S vaccine versus placebo. The receptors here all came from a person between 18 and 65 years old who received the Ad26.COV2.S COVID-19 vaccine or a placebo. CDR3s include the opening cysteine and the closing phenylalanine or tryptophan. The order of the fields is V gene, D gene, clone size, J gene, CDR3 DNA, CDR3 protein. D genes are given only for firm matches. Clone size, where shown, is once, few, many, or a class for clones that have expanded.

v_gene: TRBV5-1; d_gene: TRBD1; abundance: .; j_gene: TRBJ1-1; CDR3nt: TGCGCCAGCAGCTACAGGGGGCCGAACACTGAAGCTTTCTTT; CDR3aa: CASSYRGPNTEAFF
v_gene: TRBV3-1/TRBV3-2; d_gene: .; abundance: .; j_gene: TRBJ2-7; CDR3nt: TGTGCCAGCAGCCAAGGAGCAAGAGTAGGCGGATATACCTACGAGCAGTACTTC; CDR3aa: CASSQGARVGGYTYEQYF
v_gene: TRBV28; d_gene: .; abundance: .; j_gene: TRBJ1-2; CDR3nt: TGTGCCAGCAGTTTAAATTGGGCGAGCTATGGCTACACCTTC; CDR3aa: CASSLNWASYGYTF
v_gene: TRBV10-3; d_gene: .; abundance: .; j_gene: TRBJ1-2; CDR3nt: TGTGCCATCAGTGTGATATACGGGGGCTACACCTTC; CDR3aa: CAISVIYGGYTF
v_gene: TRBV13; d_gene: TRBD1; abundance: once; j_gene: TRBJ1-1; CDR3nt: TGTGCCAGCAGCGCGGGACAGGGGAGGTTGGGCACTGAAGCTTTCTTT; CDR3aa: CASSAGQGRLGTEAFF
v_gene: TRBV7-2; d_gene: TRBD1; abundance: .; j_gene: TRBJ2-1; CDR3nt: TGTGCCAGCAGCTCCGACAGGGGAATCGGCAATGAGCAGTTCTTC; CDR3aa: CASSSDRGIGNEQFF
v_gene: TRBV3-1/TRBV3-2; d_gene: .; abundance: .; j_gene: TRBJ1-1; CDR3nt: TGTGCCAGCAGCCAAGATCAGGGGCCGGCTGAAGCTTTCTTT; CDR3aa: CASSQDQGPAEAFF
v_gene: TRBV3-1/TRBV3-2; d_gene: TRBD1; abundance: .; j_gene: TRBJ2-2; CDR3nt: TGTGCCAGCAGCCACCGGGACAGTAAGGGCGGGGAGCTGTTTTTT; CDR3aa: CASSHRDSKGGELFF
v_gene: TRBV5-1; d_gene: .; abundance: .; j_gene: TRBJ1-1; CDR3nt: TGCGCCAGCAGCTTAGTGCGAGGCACTGAAGCTTTCTTT; CDR3aa: CASSLVRGTEAFF
v_gene: TRBV20-1; d_gene: .; abundance: once; j_gene: TRBJ1-6; CDR3nt: TGCAGTGCTTTAAATTCACCCCTCCACTTT; CDR3aa: CSALNSPLHF